This T cell receptor (beta chain) was documented in a study of identical twins. The CDR3 spans 16 residues. Germline V gives CDR1 SGHRS, CDR2 YFSETQ. In TCRdb, the 5' RACE reads were re-called with MiXCR into one record per CDR3 protein. The table records about 660,000 distinct CDR3 sequences, around 8.3% of them present only once. Notes on this clonotype: A junction end diverges from the germline sequence, so it may reflect a read error.

A further study also used this sample, focusing on yellow fever vaccine responses in identical twins.

The sequenced material came from PBMCs. The gene calls are TRBV5-1 and TRBJ2-7; 7 bases match TRBD1. The sequence was obtained from a woman younger than 30 in good health. Here the CDR3 reads CASGLAWGTATYEQYF. The CDR3 DNA sequence: TGCGCCAGCGGCTTGGCCTGGGGGACAGCCACCTACGAGCAGTACTTC.